This TCR beta chain was found in a study of T cell responses to AZD1222 COVID-19 vaccine. Turning to the study itself: Pooled samples include second doses given at about 4 or 12 weeks.

The repertoire was sequenced with immunoSEQ multiplex PCR; TCRdb's copy has only in-frame clones and lacks some. Here the sample spans fewer than 150,000 clones, around 87% being singletons. Overall study findings and caveats: The donor group comprised mostly white British people and more females; the analysis possibly underestimated clonal diversity.

Concerning this clone itself: Antigen unknown.

Germline V gene data show CDR1 as SGHDT and CDR2 as YYEEEE. The CDR3 is 15 residues long. Trimming took 3 bases from V and 7 from J, leaving 19 bases between them. The chain has TRBV5-6 and TRBJ1-1; D may be TRBD1 (5 bases). The clonotype originates from an adult in good health. This material consisted of peripheral blood, taken on day 0 of AZD1222 vaccination. The CDR3 here is CASSSAVAGNLEAFF. CDR3 bases: TGTGCCAGCAGCTCGGCGGTTGCAGGGAATCTTGAAGCTTTCTTT.